This T cell receptor (beta chain) was obtained from a study of technical replicates of blood from several donors. The CDR3 consists of 15 residues. The V and J ends lost 5 bases and 0 bases, in that order; junction bases with no gene match: 7. Germline V gene lookup returns CDR1 SGHAT and CDR2 FQNNGV. Assay: immunoSEQ multiplex PCR; the TCRdb copy retains only in-frame clones and omits some. The sample has under 20,000 clones; about nine tenths are singletons. The sequencing input was PBMCs. The source is a human donor in good health. The rearrangement uses TRBV11-2 and TRBJ2-7; 7 bases agree with TRBD1. In nucleotides, the CDR3 is TGTGCCAGCAGCCCTAGGGACAGTTTCTCCTACGAGCAGTACTTC. It yields the protein CASSPRDSFSYEQYF.